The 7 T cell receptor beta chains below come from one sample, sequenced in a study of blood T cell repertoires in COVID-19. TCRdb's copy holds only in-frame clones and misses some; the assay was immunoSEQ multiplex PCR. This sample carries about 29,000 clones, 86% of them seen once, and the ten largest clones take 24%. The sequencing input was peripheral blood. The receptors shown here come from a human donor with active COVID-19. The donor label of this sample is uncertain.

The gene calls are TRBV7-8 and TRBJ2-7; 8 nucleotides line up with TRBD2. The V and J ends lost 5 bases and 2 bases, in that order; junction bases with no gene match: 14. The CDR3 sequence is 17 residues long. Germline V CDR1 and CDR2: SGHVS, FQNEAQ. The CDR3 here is CASSDVAKRGPTYEQYF. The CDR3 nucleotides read TGTGCCAGCAGCGATGTCGCCAAGCGGGGGCCCACCTACGAGCAGTACTTC.

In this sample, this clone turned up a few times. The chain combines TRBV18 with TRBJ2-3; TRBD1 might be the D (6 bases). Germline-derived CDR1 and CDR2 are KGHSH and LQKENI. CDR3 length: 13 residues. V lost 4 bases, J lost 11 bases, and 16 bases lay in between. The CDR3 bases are TGTGCCAGCTCACGATCACAGGGCCGGGAGCAGTATTTT. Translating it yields CASSRSQGREQYF. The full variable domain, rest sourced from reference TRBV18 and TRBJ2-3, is NAGVMQNPRHLVRRRGQEARLRCSPMKGHSHVYWYRQLPEEGLKFMVYLQKENIIDESGMPKERFSAEFPKEGPSILRIQQVVRGDSAAYFCASSRSQGREQYFGPGTRLTVL.

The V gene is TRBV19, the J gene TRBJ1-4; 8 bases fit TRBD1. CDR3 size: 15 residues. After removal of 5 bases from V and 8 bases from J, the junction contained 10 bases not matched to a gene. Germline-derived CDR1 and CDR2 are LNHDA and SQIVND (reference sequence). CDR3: CASSSQQGVGEKLFF. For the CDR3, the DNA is TGTGCCAGTAGTTCGCAACAGGGGGTGGGAGAAAAACTGTTTTTT.

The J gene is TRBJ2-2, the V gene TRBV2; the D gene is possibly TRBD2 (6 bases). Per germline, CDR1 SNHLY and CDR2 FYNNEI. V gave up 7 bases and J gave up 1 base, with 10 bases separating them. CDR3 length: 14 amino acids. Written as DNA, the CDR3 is TGTGCCAGCAAGGCTAGCGAGAACACCGGGGAGCTGTTTTTT. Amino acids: CASKASENTGELFF.

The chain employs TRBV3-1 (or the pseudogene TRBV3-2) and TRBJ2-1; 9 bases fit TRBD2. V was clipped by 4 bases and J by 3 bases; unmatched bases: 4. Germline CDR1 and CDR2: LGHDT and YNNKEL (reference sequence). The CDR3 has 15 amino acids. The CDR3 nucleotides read TGTGCCAGCAGCCTGAGCGGGGGGAACTACAATGAGCAGTTCTTC. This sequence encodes CASSLSGGNYNEQFF.

The CDR3 protein is CASSNRGVTYNEQFF. The CDR3 DNA sequence: TGCGCCAGCAGCAACCGGGGGGTCACCTACAATGAGCAGTTCTTC. The chain carries TRBV4-1 and TRBJ2-1; TRBD2 matches 7 bases. Germline CDR1 reads MGHRA; CDR2 reads YSYEKL. V was clipped by 5 bases and J by 2 bases; unmatched bases: 6. This CDR3 has 15 amino acids.

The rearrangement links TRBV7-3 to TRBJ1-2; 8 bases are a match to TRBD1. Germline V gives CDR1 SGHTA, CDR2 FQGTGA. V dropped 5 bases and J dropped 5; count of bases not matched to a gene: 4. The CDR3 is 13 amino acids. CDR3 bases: TGTGCCAGCAGCCCTGGACAGGGTTATGGCTACACCTTC. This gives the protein CASSPGQGYGYTF.